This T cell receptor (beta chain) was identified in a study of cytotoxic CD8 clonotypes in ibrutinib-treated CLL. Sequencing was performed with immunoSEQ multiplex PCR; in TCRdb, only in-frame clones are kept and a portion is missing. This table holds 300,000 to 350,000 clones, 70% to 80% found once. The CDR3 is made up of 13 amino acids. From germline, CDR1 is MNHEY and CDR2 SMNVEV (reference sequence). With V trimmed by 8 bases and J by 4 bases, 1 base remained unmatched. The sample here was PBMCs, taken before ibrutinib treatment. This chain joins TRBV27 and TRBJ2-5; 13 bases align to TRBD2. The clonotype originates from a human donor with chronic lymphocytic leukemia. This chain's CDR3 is CASGLAGVETQYF. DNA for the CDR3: TGTGCCAGCGGACTAGCGGGAGTAGAGACCCAGTACTTC.